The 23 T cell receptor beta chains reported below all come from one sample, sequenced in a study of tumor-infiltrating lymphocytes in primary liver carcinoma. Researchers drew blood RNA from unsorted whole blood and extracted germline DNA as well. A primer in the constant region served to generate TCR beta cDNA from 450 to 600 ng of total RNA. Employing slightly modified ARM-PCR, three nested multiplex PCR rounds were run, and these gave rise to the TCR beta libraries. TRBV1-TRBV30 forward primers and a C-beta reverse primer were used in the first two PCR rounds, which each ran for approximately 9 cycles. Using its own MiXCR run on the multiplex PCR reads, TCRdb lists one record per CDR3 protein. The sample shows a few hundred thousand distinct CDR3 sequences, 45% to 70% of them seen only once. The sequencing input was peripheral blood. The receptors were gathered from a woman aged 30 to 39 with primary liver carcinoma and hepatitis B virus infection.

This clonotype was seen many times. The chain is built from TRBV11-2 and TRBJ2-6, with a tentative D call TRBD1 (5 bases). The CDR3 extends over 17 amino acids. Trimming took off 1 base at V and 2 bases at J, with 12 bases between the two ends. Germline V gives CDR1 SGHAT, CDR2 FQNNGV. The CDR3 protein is CASSLVDPGPGANVLTF. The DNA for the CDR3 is TGTGCCAGCAGCTTAGTAGATCCAGGGCCTGGGGCCAACGTCCTGACTTTC.

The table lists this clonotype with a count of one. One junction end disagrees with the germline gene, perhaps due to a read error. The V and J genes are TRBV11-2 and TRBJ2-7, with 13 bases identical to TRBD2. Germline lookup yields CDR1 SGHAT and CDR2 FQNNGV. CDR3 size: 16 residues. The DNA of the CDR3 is TGTGCCAGCAGCTTAGCTGGGACTAGCGGGAACTACGGGCAGTACTTT. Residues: CASSLAGTSGNYGQYF. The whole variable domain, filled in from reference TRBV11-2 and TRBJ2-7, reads EAGVAQSPRYKIIEKRQSVAFWCNPISGHATLYWYQQILGQGPKLLIQFQNNGVVDDSQLPKDRFSAERLKGVDSTLKIQPAKLEDSAVYLCASSLAGTSGNYGQYFGPGTRLTVT.

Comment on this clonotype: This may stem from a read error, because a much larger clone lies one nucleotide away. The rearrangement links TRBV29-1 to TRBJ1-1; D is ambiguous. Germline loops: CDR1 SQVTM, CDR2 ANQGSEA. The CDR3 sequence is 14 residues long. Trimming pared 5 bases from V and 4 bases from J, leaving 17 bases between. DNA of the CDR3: TGCAGCGTTCCCAGTAGGTCATTGAGCACTGAAGCTTTCTTT. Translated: CSVPSRSLSTEAFF.

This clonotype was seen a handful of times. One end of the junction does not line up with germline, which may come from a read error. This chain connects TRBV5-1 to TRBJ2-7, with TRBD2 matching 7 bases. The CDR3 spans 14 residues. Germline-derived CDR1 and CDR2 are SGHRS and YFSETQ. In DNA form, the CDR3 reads TGTGCCAGCAGCTTGGGGGGGTTGGCCTACGAGCAGTACTTC. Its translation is CASSLGGLAYEQYF.

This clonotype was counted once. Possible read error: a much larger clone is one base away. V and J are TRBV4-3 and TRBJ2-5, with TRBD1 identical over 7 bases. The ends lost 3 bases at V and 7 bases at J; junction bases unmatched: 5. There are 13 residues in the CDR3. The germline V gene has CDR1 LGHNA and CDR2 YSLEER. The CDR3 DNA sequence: TGCGCCAGCAGCCATGGGACAGAAGGGACCCAGTACTTC. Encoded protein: CASSHGTEGTQYF.

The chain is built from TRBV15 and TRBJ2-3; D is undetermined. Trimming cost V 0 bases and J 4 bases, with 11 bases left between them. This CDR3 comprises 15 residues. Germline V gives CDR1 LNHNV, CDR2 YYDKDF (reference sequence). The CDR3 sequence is CATSRDQNNADTQYF. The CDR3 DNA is TGTGCCACCAGCAGAGATCAGAATAACGCAGATACGCAGTATTTT.

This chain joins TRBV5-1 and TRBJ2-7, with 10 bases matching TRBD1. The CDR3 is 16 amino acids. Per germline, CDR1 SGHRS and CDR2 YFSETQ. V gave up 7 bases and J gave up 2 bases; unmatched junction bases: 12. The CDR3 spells CASQEGPDRGPYEQYF. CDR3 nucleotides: TGCGCCAGCCAAGAGGGTCCCGACAGGGGGCCCTACGAGCAGTACTTC.

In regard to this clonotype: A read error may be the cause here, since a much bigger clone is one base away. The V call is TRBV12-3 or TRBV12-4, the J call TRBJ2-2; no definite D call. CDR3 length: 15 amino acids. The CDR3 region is CASCLILDQTGELFF. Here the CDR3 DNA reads TGTGCCAGCTGTTTAATTCTGGATCAAACCGGGGAGCTGTTTTTT.

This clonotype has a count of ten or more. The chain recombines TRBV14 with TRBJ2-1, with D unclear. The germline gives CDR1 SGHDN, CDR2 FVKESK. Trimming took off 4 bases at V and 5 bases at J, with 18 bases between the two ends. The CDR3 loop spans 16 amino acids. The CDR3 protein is CASSLRMVGWHNEQFF. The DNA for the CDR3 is TGTGCCAGCAGCCTAAGAATGGTAGGGTGGCACAATGAGCAGTTCTTC.

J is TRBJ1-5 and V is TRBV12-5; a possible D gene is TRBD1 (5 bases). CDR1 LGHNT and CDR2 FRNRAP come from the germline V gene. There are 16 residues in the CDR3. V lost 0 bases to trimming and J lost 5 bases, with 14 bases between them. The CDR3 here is CASGLVHGTHYQPQHF. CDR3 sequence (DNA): TGTGCTAGTGGTTTGGTACACGGGACCCACTATCAGCCCCAGCATTTT.

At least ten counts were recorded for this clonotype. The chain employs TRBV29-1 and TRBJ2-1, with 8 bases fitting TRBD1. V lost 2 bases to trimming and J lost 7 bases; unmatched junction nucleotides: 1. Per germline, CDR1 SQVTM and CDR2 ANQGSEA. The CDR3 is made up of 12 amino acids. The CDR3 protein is CSVERTGNEQFF. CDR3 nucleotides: TGCAGCGTTGAAAGGACAGGGAATGAGCAGTTCTTC.

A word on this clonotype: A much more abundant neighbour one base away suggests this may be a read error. CDR3 nucleotides: TGTGCCAGCAGCCCGGGACTAGCGAGAGGTGAGCGGTTCTTC. Its protein product is CASSPGLARGERFF. The chain combines TRBV4-2 with TRBJ2-1, with 10 positions matching TRBD2. The CDR3 extends over 14 amino acids. From germline, CDR1 is LGHNA and CDR2 YNFKEQ.

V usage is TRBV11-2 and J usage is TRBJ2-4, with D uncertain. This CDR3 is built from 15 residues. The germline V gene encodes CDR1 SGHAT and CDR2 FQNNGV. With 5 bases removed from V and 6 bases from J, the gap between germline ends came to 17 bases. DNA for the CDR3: TGTGCCAGCAGCCCTAGTTTCGCCGGTACAAACATTCAGTACTTC. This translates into CASSPSFAGTNIQYF. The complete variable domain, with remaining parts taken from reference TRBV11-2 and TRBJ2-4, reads EAGVAQSPRYKIIEKRQSVAFWCNPISGHATLYWYQQILGQGPKLLIQFQNNGVVDDSQLPKDRFSAERLKGVDSTLKIQPAKLEDSAVYLCASSPSFAGTNIQYFGAGTRLSVL.

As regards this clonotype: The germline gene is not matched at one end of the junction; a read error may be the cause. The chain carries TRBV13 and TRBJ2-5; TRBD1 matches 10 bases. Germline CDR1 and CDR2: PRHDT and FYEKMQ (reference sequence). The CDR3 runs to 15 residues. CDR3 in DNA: TGTGCCGGCAGTCGCCTCGGACAGGGGGGAGAGACCCAGTACTTC. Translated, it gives CAGSRLGQGGETQYF.

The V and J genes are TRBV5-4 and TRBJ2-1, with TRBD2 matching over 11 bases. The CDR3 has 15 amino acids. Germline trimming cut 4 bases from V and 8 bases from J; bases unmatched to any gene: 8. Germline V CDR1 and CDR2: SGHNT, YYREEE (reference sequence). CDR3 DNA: TGTGCCAGCAGCGAAACTAGCGGGAGTGCGGATGAGCAGTTCTTC. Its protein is CASSETSGSADEQFF.

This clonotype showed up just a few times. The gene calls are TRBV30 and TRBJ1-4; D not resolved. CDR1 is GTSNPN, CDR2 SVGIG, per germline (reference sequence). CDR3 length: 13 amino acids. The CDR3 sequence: CATTAQLGEKLFF. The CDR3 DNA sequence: TGTGCAACAACAGCCCAGCTCGGTGAAAAACTGTTTTTT. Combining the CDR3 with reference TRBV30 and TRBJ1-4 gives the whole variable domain SQTIHQWPATLVQPVGSPLSLECTVEGTSNPNLYWYRQAAGRGLQLLFYSVGIGQISSEVPQNLSASRPQDRQFILSSKKLLLSDSGFYLCATTAQLGEKLFFGSGTQLSVL.

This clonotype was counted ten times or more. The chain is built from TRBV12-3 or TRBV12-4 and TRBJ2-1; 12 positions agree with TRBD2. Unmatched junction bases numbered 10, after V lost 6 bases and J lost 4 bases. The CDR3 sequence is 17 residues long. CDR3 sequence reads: CASSHDALAGGYNEQFF. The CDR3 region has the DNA TGTGCCAGCAGCCACGACGCCCTAGCGGGAGGGTACAATGAGCAGTTCTTC.

Written as DNA, the CDR3 is TGTGCCAGTAGCAACCAGGGGATGGCTAGCACAGATACGCAGTATTTT. Its translation: CASSNQGMASTDTQYF. The genes are TRBV28 and TRBJ2-3, with a weak D call TRBD1 (6 bases). V dropped 9 bases and J dropped 0 bases, with 19 bases sitting between them. Germline V gene sequence: CDR1 MDHEN, CDR2 SYDVKM. The CDR3 loop spans 16 amino acids.

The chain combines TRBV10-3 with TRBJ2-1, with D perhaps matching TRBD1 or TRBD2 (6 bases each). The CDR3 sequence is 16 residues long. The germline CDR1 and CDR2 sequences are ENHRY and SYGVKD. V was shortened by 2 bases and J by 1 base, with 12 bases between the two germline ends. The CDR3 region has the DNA TGTGCCATCAGTGAGATCGGGGGCCCTTCCTACAATGAGCAGTTCTTC. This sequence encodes CAISEIGGPSYNEQFF.

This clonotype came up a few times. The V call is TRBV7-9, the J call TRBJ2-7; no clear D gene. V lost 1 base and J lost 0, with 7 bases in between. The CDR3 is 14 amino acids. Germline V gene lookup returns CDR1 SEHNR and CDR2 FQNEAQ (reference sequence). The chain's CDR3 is CASSLVYSSYEQYF. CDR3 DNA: TGTGCCAGCAGCTTAGTCTATTCCTCCTACGAGCAGTACTTC.

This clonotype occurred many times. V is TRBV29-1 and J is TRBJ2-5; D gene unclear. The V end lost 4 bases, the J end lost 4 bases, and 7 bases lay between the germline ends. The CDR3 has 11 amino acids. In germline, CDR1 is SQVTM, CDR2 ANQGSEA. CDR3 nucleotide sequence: TGCAGCGTTGTTGGAGTAGAGACCCAGTACTTC. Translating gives CSVVGVETQYF.

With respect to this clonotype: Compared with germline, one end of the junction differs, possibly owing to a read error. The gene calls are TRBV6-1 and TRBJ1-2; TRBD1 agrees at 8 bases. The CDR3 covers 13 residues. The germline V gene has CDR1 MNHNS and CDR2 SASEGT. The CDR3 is CTSSAQGADGYTF. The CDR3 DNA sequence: TGTACCAGCAGTGCCCAGGGGGCTGATGGCTACACCTTC.

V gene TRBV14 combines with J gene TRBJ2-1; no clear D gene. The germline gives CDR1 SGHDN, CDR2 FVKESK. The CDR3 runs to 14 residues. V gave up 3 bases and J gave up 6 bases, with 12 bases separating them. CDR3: CASSQTLVANEQFF. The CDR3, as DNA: TGTGCCAGCAGCCAGACTCTAGTGGCCAATGAGCAGTTCTTC.